This note documents a single T cell receptor (beta chain) sequence. TCRdb's copy holds only in-frame clones and misses some; the assay was immunoSEQ multiplex PCR. Of roughly 40,000 clones in the sample, around nine tenths were seen once. This CDR3 region has 15 residues. CDR1 is MNHEY and CDR2 is SVGAGI in the germline V gene. After removal of 5 bases from V and 0 bases from J, the junction contained 3 bases not matched to a gene. This sample was included in a study of T cell changes during pregnancy in multiple sclerosis. This clonotype originated in a female donor with multiple sclerosis, enrolled in a pregnancy study. The specimen comprised CD8+ T cells from peripheral blood mononuclear cells, sampled before pregnancy. The chain employs TRBV6-5 and TRBJ1-2; 10 bases agree with TRBD1. The CDR3 sequence is CASSTGQGANYGYTF. The DNA for the CDR3 is TGTGCCAGCAGTACCGGACAGGGGGCTAACTATGGCTACACCTTC.